A single sample gave rise to the 2 T cell receptor beta chains below, sequenced in a study of blood T cell repertoires in COVID-19. Only in-frame clones appear in the TCRdb table, and some are missing; sequencing was by immunoSEQ multiplex PCR. The sample holds some 290,000 clones, roughly 90% seen once. Sequenced material: peripheral blood. Every receptor here comes from a woman in her 30s with COVID-19, enrolled during active disease.

The chain couples TRBV28 to TRBJ1-3; D is perhaps TRBD1 (5 bases). Germline loops: CDR1 MDHEN, CDR2 SYDVKM. This CDR3 contains 15 residues. Trimming cost V 3 bases and J 4 bases, with 13 bases left between them. This CDR3 reads CASSFAGLQGNTIYF. DNA of the CDR3: TGTGCCAGCAGTTTCGCGGGGCTCCAAGGAAACACCATATATTTT.

The chain has TRBV18 and TRBJ1-2; a weak D match, TRBD1 (5 bases). V was shortened by 5 bases and J by 4 bases, with 23 bases between the two germline ends. Per the germline V gene, CDR1 is KGHSH and CDR2 is LQKENI. This CDR3 is built from 17 residues. The CDR3 is CASSSHRNPAASYGYTF. The CDR3 DNA is TGTGCCAGCTCATCCCACAGGAATCCGGCTGCCTCCTATGGCTACACCTTC.